The sequence of this T cell receptor (beta chain) was determined in a study of Ad26.COV2.S vaccination and SARS-CoV-2 variants. Study-level points and caveats: Total T cell responses were possibly underestimated by TCR breadth and depth analyses.

Germline loops: CDR1 SGHRS, CDR2 YFSETQ. The V and J ends lost 4 bases and 2 bases, in that order; junction bases with no gene match: 6. The CDR3 runs to 15 residues. Treatment of the sample: roughly 19 received Ad26.COV2.S at low or high dose, single or two shots; 5 received placebo; per-sample allocation not given. The samples date from day 63 after the first vaccine or placebo injection. Assay used: immunoSEQ multiplex PCR; TCRdb lists only in-frame clones, some missing. The repertoire includes fewer than 400,000 clones, just over 85% of them detected once, and under 2% sits in the top ten. On this clone: Its target is unknown.

This sequence originates from a person between 18 and 59 years old who received the Ad26.COV2.S COVID-19 vaccine or a placebo. V gene TRBV5-1 combines with J gene TRBJ2-7; 10 bases align to TRBD1. Here the sequenced sample was peripheral blood, taken in a trial of Ad26.COV2.S vaccine versus placebo. This CDR3 reads CASSPRGQGTYEQYF. DNA for the CDR3: TGCGCCAGCAGCCCCCGGGGACAGGGGACCTACGAGCAGTACTTC.